What follows are 22 T cell receptor beta chains derived from one specimen sequenced in a study of shared clonotypes between healthy human individuals. Produced via immunoSEQ multiplex PCR; TCRdb's table is partial and in-frame only. In the table there are about 2.4 million clones, around nine tenths of which are singletons. Sample: naive CD4+ T cells sorted from blood. Subset described: CD45RA+ positively selected. These receptors were taken from a man between 18 and 29 years old in good health.

A remark on this clone: Additional DNA sequences in this sample encode the identical CDR3. The chain employs TRBV7-2 and TRBJ2-7, with a weak D call TRBD2 (6 bases). Trimming cost V 1 base and J 4 bases, with 11 bases left between them. This CDR3 has 14 residues. Germline loops: CDR1 SGHTA, CDR2 FQGNSA. For the CDR3, the DNA is TGTGCCAGCAGCTTAGAGGCGGGACCTTACGAGCAGTACTTC. This codes for CASSLEAGPYEQYF.

This clone was picked up a small number of times. The CDR3 region is CASSTEGTEAFF. The CDR3 DNA reads TGCGCCAGCAGCACAGAGGGCACTGAAGCTTTCTTT. The chain links TRBV5-1 to TRBJ1-1; D gene unclear. Germline CDR1 SGHRS, CDR2 YFSETQ. The V gene lost 4 bases and the J gene lost 4 bases, with 8 bases spanning the gap. This CDR3 has 12 residues.

The rearrangement uses TRBV2 and TRBJ2-5; D is undetermined. This CDR3 spans 11 amino acids. V was clipped by 8 bases and J by 5 bases, with 9 bases between them. Germline-derived CDR1 and CDR2 are SNHLY and FYNNEI. This CDR3 reads CASFGWETQYF. In DNA form, the CDR3 reads TGTGCCAGCTTTGGTTGGGAGACCCAGTACTTC.

This chain joins TRBV6-1 and TRBJ2-3; D may be TRBD2 (5 bases). This CDR3 has 16 amino acids. V lost 3 bases, J lost 0 bases, and 13 bases lay in between. Per the germline V gene, CDR1 is MNHNS and CDR2 is SASEGT. Written as DNA, the CDR3 is TGTGCCAGCAGTGAGGGAGTGATGTCTAGCACAGATACGCAGTATTTT. It codes for CASSEGVMSSTDTQYF.

The rearrangement uses TRBV5-4 and TRBJ2-5; perhaps TRBD2 as D (7 bases). The V gene's germline CDR1 is SGHNT and CDR2 YYREEE (reference sequence). This CDR3 has 15 residues. Trimming took off 3 bases at V and 3 bases at J, with 15 bases between the two ends. Here the CDR3 DNA reads TGTGCCAGCAGCTCGGGGGGATACAGGGAAGAGACCCAGTACTTC. Translated: CASSSGGYREETQYF.

J is TRBJ2-7 and V is TRBV5-4, with 7 positions matching TRBD2. CDR3 length equals 16 residues. The germline V gene encodes CDR1 SGHNT and CDR2 YYREEE (reference sequence). V lost 1 base and J lost 3; bases outside the gene matches: 10. CDR3 in amino acids: CASSLSNAAGVYEQYF. CDR3 DNA: TGTGCCAGCAGCTTGTCAAATGCGGCGGGGGTCTACGAGCAGTACTTC.

The chain links TRBV6-5 to TRBJ2-7, with 7 bases identical to TRBD1. Germline lookup yields CDR1 MNHEY and CDR2 SVGAGI. V was clipped by 5 bases and J by 6 bases; unmatched bases: 10. This CDR3 region has 14 residues. CDR3 nucleotide sequence: TGTGCCAGCAGTCGTTACACAGGGGCTGCCGAGCAGTACTTC. It encodes CASSRYTGAAEQYF.

This clone was detected once. The rearrangement links TRBV5-4 to TRBJ2-1, with 8 bases fitting TRBD2. CDR3 length: 14 amino acids. Trimming at V came to 4 bases and at J to 6 bases, leaving 6 bases not matched to a gene. CDR1 is SGHNT, CDR2 YYREEE, per germline (reference sequence). The CDR3 is CASSLSSGSNEQFF. The CDR3, as DNA: TGTGCCAGCAGCCTCAGCAGCGGGAGCAATGAGCAGTTCTTC.

This clone was observed a single time. This chain connects TRBV2 to TRBJ1-6, with D tentatively TRBD1 (6 bases). Trimming cost V 7 bases and J 8 bases, with 12 bases left between them. Germline V gene data show CDR1 as SNHLY and CDR2 as FYNNEI. The CDR3 spans 13 residues. CDR3 DNA: TGTGCCAGCATCGGGGGCGCGGATTCACCCCTCCACTTT. This encodes CASIGGADSPLHF.

This rearrangement joins TRBV15 to TRBJ2-1; maybe TRBD1 (5 bases). Germline lookup yields CDR1 LNHNV and CDR2 YYDKDF (reference sequence). V was shortened by 1 base and J by 7 bases, with 8 bases between the two germline ends. This CDR3 contains 13 residues. The CDR3 loop is CATSRGQSNEQFF. The DNA of the CDR3 is TGTGCCACCAGCAGAGGACAGTCAAATGAGCAGTTCTTC.

The chain employs TRBV30 and TRBJ2-5; no reliable D call. CDR1 is GTSNPN, CDR2 SVGIG, per germline (reference sequence). Trimming cost V 3 bases and J 7 bases, with 18 bases left between them. This CDR3 is 14 amino acids long. The DNA for the CDR3 is TGTGCCTGGAGCCTCGGCGACTCGACGAGGACCCAGTACTTC. Residues: CAWSLGDSTRTQYF. Full variable domain (outside the CDR3, taken from reference TRBV30 and TRBJ2-5): SQTIHQWPATLVQPVGSPLSLECTVEGTSNPNLYWYRQAAGRGLQLLFYSVGIGQISSEVPQNLSASRPQDRQFILSSKKLLLSDSGFYLCAWSLGDSTRTQYFGPGTRLLVL.

The chain carries TRBV5-1 and TRBJ1-5; D might be TRBD1 (5 bases). This CDR3 has 15 amino acids. CDR1 is SGHRS, CDR2 YFSETQ, per germline. Trimming pared 0 bases from V and 8 bases from J, leaving 15 bases between. CDR3 loop: CASSLGPQGGKPQHF. CDR3 nucleotides: TGCGCCAGCAGCTTGGGCCCCCAGGGAGGGAAGCCCCAGCATTTT.

CDR3 nucleotides: TGTGCCAGCAGCTCACAGGGACAGGGCTACGAGCAGTACTTC. Encoded protein: CASSSQGQGYEQYF. The J gene is TRBJ2-7, the V gene TRBV11-2; 9 nucleotides match TRBD1. The CDR3 runs 14 residues. Germline trimming cut 4 bases from V and 3 bases from J; bases unmatched to any gene: 4. From germline, CDR1 is SGHAT and CDR2 FQNNGV.

The chain joins TRBV6-6 to TRBJ2-7, with 8 bases aligning to TRBD1. Germline CDR1 reads MNHNY; CDR2 reads SVGAGI (reference sequence). This CDR3 spans 13 amino acids. After removal of 5 bases from V and 1 base from J, the junction contained 1 base not matched to a gene. The CDR3 region is CASSGQGSYEQYF. The DNA of the CDR3 is TGTGCCAGCAGTGGACAGGGATCCTACGAGCAGTACTTC.

The chain links TRBV2 to TRBJ1-2; tentative D call: TRBD1 (5 bases). Germline CDR1 SNHLY, CDR2 FYNNEI. This CDR3 has 14 residues. Trimming removed 7 bases at V and 4 bases at J, with 16 bases between. Written as DNA, the CDR3 is TGTGCCAGCATTCTCTCTCAGGGTCCCTATGGCTACACCTTC. Translated: CASILSQGPYGYTF.

The V gene is TRBV29-1, the J gene TRBJ1-1, with 7 bases fitting TRBD1. Losses at the gene ends were 6 bases for V and 0 bases for J; bases not matched to a gene: 7. The CDR3 covers 14 residues. Germline CDR1 SQVTM, CDR2 ANQGSEA. The DNA for the CDR3 is TGCAGCGTCGAACTACAGGGGATGAACACTGAAGCTTTCTTT. It specifies CSVELQGMNTEAFF.

DNA for the CDR3: TGCGCCAGCAGACTAACCGGGACAGGATCCTACGAGCAGTACTTC. This gives the protein CASRLTGTGSYEQYF. This chain links TRBV5-1 with TRBJ2-7, with 8 bases lining up with TRBD1. This CDR3 comprises 15 residues. Unmatched junction bases numbered 8, after V lost 5 bases and J lost 1 base. Germline assignment: CDR1 SGHRS and CDR2 YFSETQ.

The chain has TRBV10-3 and TRBJ2-7; 7 bases line up with TRBD1. V lost 5 bases and J lost 3; bases outside the gene matches: 4. The CDR3 contains 13 residues. Germline V gives CDR1 ENHRY, CDR2 SYGVKD. The CDR3, as DNA: TGTGCCATCAGTAAGCAGGGGGACTACGAGCAGTACTTC. It specifies CAISKQGDYEQYF.

This rearrangement joins TRBV4-1 to TRBJ2-1; either TRBD1 or TRBD2 may supply D (7 bases each). Germline V gene sequence: CDR1 MGHRA, CDR2 YSYEKL. The CDR3 totals 16 residues. With 1 base removed from V and 7 bases from J, the gap between germline ends came to 17 bases. The CDR3 sequence: CASSQVGEGAKNEQFF. CDR3 coding DNA: TGCGCCAGCAGCCAAGTTGGGGAGGGGGCGAAGAATGAGCAGTTCTTC.

The chain links TRBV6-1 to TRBJ2-7; 11 positions agree with TRBD2. The trim removed 9 bases at V and 7 bases at J, leaving 8 bases unmatched. Looked up from germline, CDR1 is MNHNS and CDR2 is SASEGT. This CDR3 is built from 13 residues. CDR3 bases: TGTGCCAGACGGGGGACTAGCGGAGGGGAGCAGTACTTC. Amino acid sequence: CARRGTSGGEQYF.

This clone was counted a single time. This sequence joins TRBV7-2 and TRBJ1-2; D not resolved. The CDR3 sequence is 15 residues long. The germline CDR1 and CDR2 sequences are SGHTA and FQGNSA. V lost 5 bases to trimming and J lost 0 bases, with 13 bases between them. The CDR3 DNA reads TGTGCCAGCAGCACTAGTGGGATAGCTAACTATGGCTACACCTTC. It specifies CASSTSGIANYGYTF.

A remark on this clone: The sample holds other DNA sequences that translate to the same CDR3. This chain uses TRBV11-3 with TRBJ2-1; 7 bases map to TRBD2. V gave up 1 base and J gave up 0 bases; unmatched junction bases: 3. CDR3 length: 16 residues. Germline CDR1 reads SGHNT; CDR2 reads YENEEA. The CDR3 coding sequence is TGTGCCAGCAGCTTAGGTGGCGGGAGCTCCTACAATGAGCAGTTCTTC. Translation gives CASSLGGGSSYNEQFF.